The TCR beta chain under discussion was sequenced for a study of T cell responses to AZD1222 COVID-19 vaccine. General study points: Among vaccine-associated CD4 TCRs, coverage spanned spike, with dominance at 160-218 and 743-854. Increased Spike-specific TCR breadth and depth were observed after two AZD1222 doses. White British donors predominated, females outnumbered males, and clonal diversity was possibly underestimated.

From germline, CDR1 is SEHNR and CDR2 FQNEAQ (reference sequence). V lost 3 bases and J 6 bases, leaving 18 bases between the germline ends. The CDR3 covers 15 residues. There are a few counts of this clone. Antigen unknown. Here immunoSEQ multiplex PCR was the method, and the copy in TCRdb shows in-frame clones only, minus some. The sample has about 100,000 clones, about 86% seen once. The V and J genes are TRBV7-9 and TRBJ2-7; TRBD2 is a possible D gene (6 bases). This TCR came from an adult in good health. Material: peripheral blood, obtained on day 0 of AZD1222 vaccination. The CDR3 coding sequence is TGTGCCAGCAGCTTGTGGAGGCGGGGCTCTGGCGAGCAGTACTTC. It codes for CASSLWRRGSGEQYF.